Presented here are 13 T cell receptor beta chains from one specimen sequenced in a study of T-cell memory formation after mild COVID-19. TCRdb re-called the 5' RACE reads through MiXCR, storing one row per CDR3 protein. The sample has 170,000 or so distinct CDR3 sequences, less than 40% seen once. Input material: PBMCs or a T cell subset sorted from them (not recorded which). The receptors derive from an adult woman who had mild COVID-19 (a few samples of this study predate the infection). Cell type and time point are not known.

This clonotype was recorded a few times. The chain links TRBV15 to TRBJ2-5; D remains unclear. With 5 bases removed from V and 1 base from J, the gap between germline ends came to 8 bases. Per germline, CDR1 LNHNV and CDR2 YYDKDF (reference sequence). The CDR3 has 13 amino acids. CDR3 nucleotide sequence: TGTGCCACCAGCCGGCACATCCAAGAGACCCAGTACTTC. Its translation: CATSRHIQETQYF.

This clonotype occurred a few times. The CDR3 loop is CASSQDMVATNEKLFF. In nucleotides, the CDR3 is TGCGCCAGCAGCCAAGATATGGTTGCAACTAATGAAAAACTGTTTTTT. This chain uses TRBV4-1 with TRBJ1-4; D gene uncertain. V was shortened by 0 bases and J by 0 bases, with 8 bases between the two germline ends. The germline CDR1 and CDR2 sequences are MGHRA and YSYEKL. There are 16 residues in the CDR3.

The chain is built from TRBV29-1 and TRBJ2-7; D possibly uses TRBD1 or TRBD2 (5 bases each). The V gene lost 8 bases and the J gene lost 5 bases, with 22 bases spanning the gap. Germline CDR1 and CDR2: SQVTM and ANQGSEA. The CDR3 consists of 14 residues. The chain's CDR3 is CSPEGRGPSHEQYF. In DNA, the CDR3 is TGCAGCCCCGAGGGTAGGGGTCCTTCCCACGAGCAGTACTTC.

In this sample, this clonotype turned up a few times. The V gene is TRBV4-3, the J gene TRBJ2-3; 9 nucleotides agree with TRBD1. This CDR3 has 16 amino acids. V shed 2 bases and J 5 bases; nucleotides not matched to a gene: 8. The germline CDR1 and CDR2 sequences are LGHNA and YSLEER. CDR3 sequence: CASSQIQQGAGDTQYF. CDR3 nucleotides: TGCGCCAGCAGCCAAATTCAACAGGGGGCGGGAGATACGCAGTATTTT.

This clonotype was counted a few times. The CDR3 reads CSARPLGLADNEQFF. CDR3 DNA sequence: TGCAGTGCTAGGCCCCTGGGACTAGCGGACAATGAGCAGTTCTTC. The chain links TRBV20-1 to TRBJ2-1, with 11 bases lining up with TRBD2. Germline V CDR1 and CDR2: DFQATT, SNEGSKA (reference sequence). This CDR3 is 15 amino acids long. Trimming removed 3 bases from V and 5 bases from J; junction bases left unmatched: 6.

The J gene is TRBJ1-5, the V gene TRBV25-1, with 7 bases identical to TRBD1. Germline CDR1 is MGHDK and CDR2 is SYGVNS. The CDR3 spans 16 residues. The ends lost 1 base at V and 4 bases at J; junction bases unmatched: 7. Here the CDR3 DNA reads TGTGCCAGCAGTGAATCCGGAGGGGGCGAGAATCAGCCCCAGCATTTT. Protein: CASSESGGGENQPQHF.

The rearrangement links TRBV7-9 to TRBJ2-5, with D maybe TRBD2 (7 bases). The CDR3 runs to 16 residues. Between the trimmed V and J ends, which lost 5 bases and 5 bases, there was a span of 21 bases. Germline lookup yields CDR1 SEHNR and CDR2 FQNEAQ (reference sequence). The CDR3 DNA reads TGTGCCAGCAGCCCTCGGGTGGCGGGGGCCGGGGAGACCCAGTACTTC. It encodes CASSPRVAGAGETQYF. The variable domain in full, with the rest retrieved from reference TRBV7-9 and TRBJ2-5, is DTGVSQNPRHKITKRGQNVTFRCDPISEHNRLYWYRQTLGQGPEFLTYFQNEAQLEKSRLLSDRFSAERPKGSFSTLEIQRTEQGDSAMYLCASSPRVAGAGETQYFGPGTRLLVL.

This clonotype was seen more than once but under ten times. CDR3 amino acids: CSARVEPSYEQYF. For the CDR3, the DNA is TGCAGTGCTAGAGTTGAGCCAAGCTACGAGCAGTACTTC. V is TRBV20-1 and J is TRBJ2-7; the D is unclear. Per the germline V gene, CDR1 is DFQATT and CDR2 is SNEGSKA (reference sequence). Trimming left V 1 base short and J 3 bases short, with 10 bases between. The CDR3 has 13 amino acids.

This clonotype occurred a few times. The V call is TRBV7-9, the J call TRBJ2-7; D tentatively fits TRBD1 or TRBD2 (5 bases each). The CDR3 extends over 15 amino acids. Germline V gene lookup returns CDR1 SEHNR and CDR2 FQNEAQ (reference sequence). V was shortened by 6 bases and J by 0 bases, with 15 bases between the two germline ends. The CDR3 DNA reads TGTGCCAGCAGTCCCGGGACGGGAAGCTCCTACGAGCAGTACTTC. Translated: CASSPGTGSSYEQYF.

The gene calls are TRBV7-9 and TRBJ2-4; tentatively, D is TRBD2 (6 bases). The CDR3 is made up of 12 amino acids. In germline, CDR1 is SEHNR, CDR2 FQNEAQ (reference sequence). The V end was cut by 5 bases, the J end by 7 bases, with 9 bases between. This CDR3 reads CASSALANIQYF. The CDR3 nucleotides read TGTGCCAGCAGCGCTCTAGCGAACATTCAGTACTTC.

The chain links TRBV20-1 to TRBJ1-2; 9 nucleotides agree with TRBD1. Losses at the gene ends were 2 bases for V and 8 bases for J; bases not matched to a gene: 6. The CDR3 sequence is 13 residues long. CDR1 and CDR2 from the germline V gene are DFQATT and SNEGSKA (reference sequence). The CDR3 DNA is TGCAGTGCTAGACAAGGACAGGGGAGCGGCTACACCTTC. Amino acid sequence: CSARQGQGSGYTF.

This clonotype was seen only a few times. This chain connects TRBV29-1 to TRBJ2-7; D tentatively fits TRBD1 or TRBD2 (5 bases each). V lost 7 bases to trimming and J lost 0 bases, with 13 bases between them. Germline V gene data show CDR1 as SQVTM and CDR2 as ANQGSEA. The CDR3 is 13 residues long. The DNA of the CDR3 is TGCAGCGCAGGGACGTCGAGCTCCTACGAGCAGTACTTC. It encodes CSAGTSSSYEQYF.

This clonotype was observed a handful of times. The J gene is TRBJ2-7, the V gene TRBV20-1; 8 bases fit TRBD2. Germline loops: CDR1 DFQATT, CDR2 SNEGSKA (reference sequence). CDR3 length: 14 amino acids. J lost 0 bases, V lost 3 bases, and 4 bases had no gene match. CDR3 sequence: CSASSGESSYEQYF. For the CDR3, the DNA is TGCAGTGCTAGTAGCGGGGAGAGCTCCTACGAGCAGTACTTC.